The T cell receptor (beta chain) described here comes from a study of early stage breast cancer tumors. On the study more broadly: Of around 15 invasive breast tumors, twelve were hormone receptor-positive, HER2-negative. Among some 12 ER+/PR+/HER2- tumors, eight were ductal, four lobular.

The repertoire was sequenced with immunoSEQ multiplex PCR; TCRdb's copy has only in-frame clones and lacks some. The sample has about 28,000 clones; around three quarters are singletons. Overall study findings and caveats: Tumors had roughly 2.3-fold higher T cell density and higher clonality than adjacent normal breast tissue. Chain pairing and CD4, CD8 or FOXP3 expression were not captured.

Worth noting for this clone: Its specificity is unknown.

Sequencing was performed on blood. The clonotype was recovered from a person in their sixties with breast cancer.

Here the CDR3 DNA reads TGTGCCAGCAGCTTGGCGGTCCCACCGGGAGCTTTCTTT. As protein: CASSLAVPPGAFF. V gene TRBV5-6 combines with J gene TRBJ1-1; no clear D. The V gene's germline CDR1 is SGHDT and CDR2 YYEEEE. The length of the CDR3 is 13 residues. V was pared by 0 bases and J by 10 bases, with 13 bases between.